This T cell receptor (beta chain) was retrieved from a study of T-cell memory formation after mild COVID-19. Points from the study as a whole: Clonal second-wave expansions that peaked on day 37 had unconfirmed SARS-CoV-2 specificity.

The CDR3 is 15 amino acids. Germline assignment: CDR1 LGHNA and CDR2 YSLEER. TCRdb redid the calling of the 5' RACE reads with MiXCR, one entry per CDR3 protein. Of 90,000 to 120,000 distinct CDR3 sequences in the sample, roughly an eighth were seen once. Comment on this clonotype: No antigen is known for it. One end of the junction fails to match germline, which may point to a read error.

The source material was PBMCs or a T cell subset sorted from them (not recorded which). This chain connects TRBV4-3 to TRBJ2-2; TRBD1 might be the D (5 bases). The clonotype was recovered from a man aged 18 to 35 who had mild COVID-19 (a few samples of this study predate the infection). Cell type and time point are not known. CDR3 nucleotide sequence: TGCGCCAGCAGACAAGAAGACAGTCTCGGAGGGGAGCTGTTTTTT. Amino acids: CASRQEDSLGGELFF.